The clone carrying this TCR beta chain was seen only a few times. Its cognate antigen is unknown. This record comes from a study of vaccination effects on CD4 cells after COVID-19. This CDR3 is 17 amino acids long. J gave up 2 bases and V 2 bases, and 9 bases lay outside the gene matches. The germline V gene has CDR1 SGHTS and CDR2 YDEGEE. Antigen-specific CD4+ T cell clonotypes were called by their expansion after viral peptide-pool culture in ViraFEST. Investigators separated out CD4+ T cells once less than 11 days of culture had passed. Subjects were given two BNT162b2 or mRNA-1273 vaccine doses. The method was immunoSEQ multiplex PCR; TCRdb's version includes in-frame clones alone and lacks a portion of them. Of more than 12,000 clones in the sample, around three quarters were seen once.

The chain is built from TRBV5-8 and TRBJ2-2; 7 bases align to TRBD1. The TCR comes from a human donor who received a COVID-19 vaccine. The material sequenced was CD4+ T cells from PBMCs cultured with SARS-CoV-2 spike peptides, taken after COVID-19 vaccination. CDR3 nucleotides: TGTGCCAGCAGCTTACCTGGGGACAGCATAAACACCGGGGAGCTGTTTTTT. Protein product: CASSLPGDSINTGELFF.